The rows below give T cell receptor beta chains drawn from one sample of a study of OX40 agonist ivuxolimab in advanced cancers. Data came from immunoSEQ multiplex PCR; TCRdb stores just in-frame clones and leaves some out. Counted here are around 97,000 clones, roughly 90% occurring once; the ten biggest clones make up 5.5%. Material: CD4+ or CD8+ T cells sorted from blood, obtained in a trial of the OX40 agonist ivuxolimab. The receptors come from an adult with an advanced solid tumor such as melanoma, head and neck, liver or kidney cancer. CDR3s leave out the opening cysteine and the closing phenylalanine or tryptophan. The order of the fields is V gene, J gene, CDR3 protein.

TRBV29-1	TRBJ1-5	SVGEGLQPQH
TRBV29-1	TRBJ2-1	SALIGPQGHEQF
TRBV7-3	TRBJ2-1	ASSLYAGWGNEQF
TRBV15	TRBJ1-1	ATSHRRGTEAF
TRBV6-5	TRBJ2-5	ASSYSGTRPETQY
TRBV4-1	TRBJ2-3	ASRGTGASTDTQY
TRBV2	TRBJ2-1	ASSESRGAYNEQF
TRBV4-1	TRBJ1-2	ASRPTGSYGYT
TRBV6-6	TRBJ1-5	ASRTGDNQPQH
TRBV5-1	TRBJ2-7	ASSFEGHEQY
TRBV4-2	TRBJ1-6	ASREIINSPLH
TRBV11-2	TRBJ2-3	ASSLIWASTDTQY
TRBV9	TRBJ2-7	ASSVGSGQGSHEQY
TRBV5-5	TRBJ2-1	ASSSRDREFQQF
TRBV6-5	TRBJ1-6	ASRQGQGPSPLH
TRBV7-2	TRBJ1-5	ASSLQGNNQPQH
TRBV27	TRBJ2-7	ASKKLRVGDEQY
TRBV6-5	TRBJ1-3	ASSYSRKPSGNTIY
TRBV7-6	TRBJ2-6	ASSFVADPSSGANVLT
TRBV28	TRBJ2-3	ASGLSSGGLSTDTQY
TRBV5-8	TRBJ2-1	ASRAGGLDEQF
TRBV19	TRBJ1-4	ASTRDRGEKLF
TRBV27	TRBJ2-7	ASSLRVPGQGAYEQY
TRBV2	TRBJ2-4	ASTGTANIQY
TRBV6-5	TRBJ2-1	ASRRGSNSYNEQF
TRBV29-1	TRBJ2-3	SVEGLRLAGTKRSTDTQY
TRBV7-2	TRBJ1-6	ASSPGGISPLH